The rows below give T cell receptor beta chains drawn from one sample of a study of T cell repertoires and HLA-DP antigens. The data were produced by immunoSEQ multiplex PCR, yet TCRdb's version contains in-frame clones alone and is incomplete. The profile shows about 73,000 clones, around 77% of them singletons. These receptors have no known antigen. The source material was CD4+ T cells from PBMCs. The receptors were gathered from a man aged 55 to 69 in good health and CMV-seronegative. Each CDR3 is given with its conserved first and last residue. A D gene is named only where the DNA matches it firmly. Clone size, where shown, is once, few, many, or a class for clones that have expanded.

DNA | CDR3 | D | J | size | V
TGTGCCTGGAGATTCGGGACTAGCGGGATCGGGGAGCTGTTTTTT | CAWRFGTSGIGELFF | TRBD2 | TRBJ2-2 | . | TRBV30
TGTGCCAGTAGTATCGGCCCAGCGGGGGAGACCCAGTACTTC | CASSIGPAGETQYF | TRBD2 | TRBJ2-5 | . | TRBV19
TGTGCCAGCAGCCAAGATTTGCCCTACGAGCAGTACTTC | CASSQDLPYEQYF | . | TRBJ2-7 | . | TRBV14
TGTGCCAGCAGCTCCGGTAGCAATCAGCCCCAGCATTTT | CASSSGSNQPQHF | . | TRBJ1-5 | many | TRBV7-2
TGCGCCAGCAGCCAGGTCAAATCTAACACTGAAGCTTTCTTT | CASSQVKSNTEAFF | . | TRBJ1-1 | . | TRBV4-3
TGCGCCAGCAGTGAGTCAGGACAGGGCTTAAACACTGAAGCTTTCTTT | CASSESGQGLNTEAFF | TRBD1 | TRBJ1-1 | . | TRBV10-1
TGTGCCAGCAGCTTGGAACCAACGAACACTGAAGCTTTCTTT | CASSLEPTNTEAFF | . | TRBJ1-1 | . | TRBV5-4
TGTGCCAGCGCCGGGTTGGGGGGGACTGAAGCTTTCTTT | CASAGLGGTEAFF | . | TRBJ1-1 | . | TRBV2
TGCAGCGTCGAGGGTCCCGGACTAGGGAACACCGGGGAGCTGTTTTTT | CSVEGPGLGNTGELFF | TRBD2 | TRBJ2-2 | . | TRBV29-1
TGTGCCAGCAGCGGCCCGGGACAGGGGGCCTATGGCTACACCTTC | CASSGPGQGAYGYTF | TRBD1 | TRBJ1-2 | . | TRBV6-5
TGTGCCAGCAGCTCCTTCCTGCGGGGGGGTTACAATGAGCAGTTCTTC | CASSSFLRGGYNEQFF | TRBD2 | TRBJ2-1 | . | TRBV7-8
TGTGCCAGCAGCCAAGATCGTGGGAGGTCTGGAAACACCATATATTTT | CASSQDRGRSGNTIYF | . | TRBJ1-3 | . | TRBV4-2
TGTGCCAGCAGAGTGGACAGGGTAAGCAATCAGCCCCAGCATTTT | CASRVDRVSNQPQHF | TRBD1 | TRBJ1-5 | . | TRBV2
TGCGCCAGCAGCCCCGCCCCAGGGCTGAACACCGGGGAGCTGTTTTTT | CASSPAPGLNTGELFF | . | TRBJ2-2 | . | TRBV4-1
TGTGCCAGCAGCCGAGCAGGGGTAGCACGAAATCAGCCCCAGCATTTT | CASSRAGVARNQPQHF | . | TRBJ1-5 | . | TRBV4-2
TGTGCCAGTAGTATCGCGCCCTTCAGGGTACGGAATTCACCCCTCCACTTT | CASSIAPFRVRNSPLHF | . | TRBJ1-6 | . | TRBV19
TGTGCCAGTAGTATGGGACCCGGACAGGGGGTGGGGACCTATGACACCGGGGAGCTGTTTTTT | CASSMGPGQGVGTYDTGELFF | TRBD1 | TRBJ2-2 | once | TRBV19
TGTGCCTGGAGTCCAGGACTAGCGGGGATGCAAGAGACCCAGTACTTC | CAWSPGLAGMQETQYF | TRBD2 | TRBJ2-5 | . | TRBV30
TGTGCCAGCAGTGAAGCAGCCCCGAACACCGGGGAGCTGTTTTTT | CASSEAAPNTGELFF | . | TRBJ2-2 | few | TRBV6-1
TGCAGCGCTCGACAGGGGGCGGGCTATGGCTACACCTTC | CSARQGAGYGYTF | TRBD1 | TRBJ1-2 | . | TRBV29-1
TGTGCCTGGAGTGGCCCCGGGACAGGTTATTCACCCCTCCACTTT | CAWSGPGTGYSPLHF | TRBD1 | TRBJ1-6 | . | TRBV30
TGTGCCAGCAGAGGGGGGAACTATGGCTACACCTTC | CASRGGNYGYTF | . | TRBJ1-2 | . | TRBV9
TGTGCCAGCAGCGCGGTCGACGGGGTGGGGAATGAGCAGTTCTTC | CASSAVDGVGNEQFF | . | TRBJ2-1 | . | TRBV11-2
TGCGCCAGCAGCCAGGGACGGACAGATACGCAGTATTTT | CASSQGRTDTQYF | . | TRBJ2-3 | . | TRBV4-3
TGTGCCAGCAGCCCCCTCCAGGGGGCTAATAATGAGCAGTTCTTC | CASSPLQGANNEQFF | TRBD1 | TRBJ2-1 | . | TRBV5-4
TGCAGCGTTGGTGCGAGGGAGGCTGAAGCTTTCTTT | CSVGAREAEAFF | . | TRBJ1-1 | . | TRBV29-1
TGTGCCAGCAGTTGGGGACAGAACACTGAAGCTTTCTTT | CASSWGQNTEAFF | . | TRBJ1-1 | few | TRBV2
TGTGCCAGTAGTATAGACCTGGCCATATATTTT | CASSIDLAIYF | . | TRBJ1-3 | . | TRBV19
TGTGCCAGCAGTGAAGTCAGGGCCGGCTACACCTTC | CASSEVRAGYTF | . | TRBJ1-2 | once | TRBV2
TGTGCCAGCAGCACGGGACAGTGGGCTGGGGAACTGTTTTTT | CASSTGQWAGELFF | TRBD1 | TRBJ1-4 | . | TRBV7-2
TGTGCCAGCAGCTTAGACCCCGGTCTAGCGGGTCGCGGGTGGGCGGATACGCAGTATTTT | CASSLDPGLAGRGWADTQYF | TRBD2 | TRBJ2-3 | . | TRBV11-2